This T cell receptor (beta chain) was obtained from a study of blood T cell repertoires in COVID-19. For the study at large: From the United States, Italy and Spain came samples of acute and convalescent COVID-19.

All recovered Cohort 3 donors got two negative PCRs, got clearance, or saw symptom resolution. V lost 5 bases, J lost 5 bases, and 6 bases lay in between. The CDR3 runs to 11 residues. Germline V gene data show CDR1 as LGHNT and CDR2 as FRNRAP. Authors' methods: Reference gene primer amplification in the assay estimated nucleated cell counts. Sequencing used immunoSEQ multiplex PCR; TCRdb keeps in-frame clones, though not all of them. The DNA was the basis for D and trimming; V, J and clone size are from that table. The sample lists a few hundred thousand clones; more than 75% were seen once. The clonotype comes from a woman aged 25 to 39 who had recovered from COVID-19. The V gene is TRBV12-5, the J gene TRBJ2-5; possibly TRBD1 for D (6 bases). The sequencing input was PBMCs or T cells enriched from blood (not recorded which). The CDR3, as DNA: TGTGCTAGTGGTAGGGGGGAGACCCAGTACTTC. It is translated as CASGRGETQYF.